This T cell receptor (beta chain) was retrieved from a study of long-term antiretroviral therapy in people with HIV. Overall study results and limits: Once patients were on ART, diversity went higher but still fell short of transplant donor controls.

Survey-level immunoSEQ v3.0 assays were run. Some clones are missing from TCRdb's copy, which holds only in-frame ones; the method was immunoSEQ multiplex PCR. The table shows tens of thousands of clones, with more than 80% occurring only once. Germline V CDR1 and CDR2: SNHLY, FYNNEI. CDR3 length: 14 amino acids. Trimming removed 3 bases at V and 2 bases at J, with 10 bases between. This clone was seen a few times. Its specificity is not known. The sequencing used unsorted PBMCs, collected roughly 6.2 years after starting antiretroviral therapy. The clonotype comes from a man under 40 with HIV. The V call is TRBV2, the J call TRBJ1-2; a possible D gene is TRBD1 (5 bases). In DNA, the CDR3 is TGTGCCAGCAGTGAGCTGGGACTGAACTATGGCTACACCTTC. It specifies CASSELGLNYGYTF. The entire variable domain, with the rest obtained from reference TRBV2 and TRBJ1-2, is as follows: EPEVTQTPSHQVTQMGQEVILRCVPISNHLYFYWYRQILGQKVEFLVSFYNNEISEKSEIFDDQFSVERPDGSNFTLKIRSTKLEDSAMYFCASSELGLNYGYTFGSGTRLTVV.